These 19 T cell receptor beta chains were sequenced from one sample in a study of PD-L1 blockade in urothelial cancer. Assay used: immunoSEQ multiplex PCR; TCRdb lists only in-frame clones, some missing. This table holds 85,000 to 130,000 clones, about 90% found once. Sequenced material: PBMCs, taken around atezolizumab (anti-PD-L1) treatment. The receptors originated from a woman at least 80 years old with urothelial cancer.

V and J are TRBV28 and TRBJ1-1; TRBD1 matches at 7 bases. J lost 7 bases, V lost 5 bases, and 7 bases had no gene match. The CDR3 is 13 amino acids. Germline lookup yields CDR1 MDHEN and CDR2 SYDVKM. The CDR3 here is CASSGTVVFEAFF. The CDR3 DNA sequence: TGTGCCAGCAGTGGGACAGTCGTCTTTGAAGCTTTCTTT.

V and J are TRBV11-3 and TRBJ2-7; 9 bases align to TRBD1. V lost 5 bases and J lost 3; bases outside the gene matches: 8. Per the germline V gene, CDR1 is SGHNT and CDR2 is YENEEA. This CDR3 is 15 amino acids long. DNA for the CDR3: TGTGCCAGCAGCCCAGGACAGGGGAATAACTACGAGCAGTACTTC. Its translation: CASSPGQGNNYEQYF.

The genes are TRBV7-3 and TRBJ2-5, with TRBD2 identical over 9 bases. Germline CDR1 SGHTA, CDR2 FQGTGA. The CDR3 totals 15 residues. V lost 5 bases, J lost 5 bases, and 9 bases stayed unmatched. CDR3 sequence (DNA): TGTGCCAGCAGCCAGATGGGACTAGCCACCGAGACCCAGTACTTC. This translates into CASSQMGLATETQYF.

This clone has only one observation. The gene calls are TRBV28 and TRBJ1-1; the D gene is possibly TRBD1 (5 bases). This CDR3 contains 16 residues. V was pared by 6 bases and J by 3 bases, with 20 bases between. Germline V gives CDR1 MDHEN, CDR2 SYDVKM. The CDR3: CASSPVSRGSYTEAFF. CDR3 nucleotide sequence: TGTGCCAGCAGCCCGGTTAGTAGGGGAAGTTACACTGAAGCTTTCTTT. Full variable domain (outside the CDR3, taken from reference TRBV28 and TRBJ1-1): DVKVTQSSRYLVKRTGEKVFLECVQDMDHENMFWYRQDPGLGLRLIYFSYDVKMKEKGDIPEGYSVSREKKERFSLILESASTNQTSMYLCASSPVSRGSYTEAFFGQGTRLTVV.

The V gene is TRBV27, the J gene TRBJ2-7, with D uncertain. Trimming left V 2 bases short and J 0 bases short, with 11 bases between. Germline values: CDR1 MNHEY, CDR2 SMNVEV (reference sequence). This CDR3 is built from 15 residues. In DNA form, the CDR3 reads TGTGCCAGCAGTTTAGGCCAGTCCCCCTCCTACGAGCAGTACTTC. Encoded protein: CASSLGQSPSYEQYF.

The chain carries TRBV2 and TRBJ2-1; a possible D gene is TRBD1 (5 bases). V was cut by 6 bases and J by 7 bases, with 10 bases left in between. From germline, CDR1 is SNHLY and CDR2 FYNNEI. The length of the CDR3 is 12 residues. CDR3 in DNA: TGTGCCAGCAGGGGGCTTGAGAATGAGCAGTTCTTC. The encoded protein is CASRGLENEQFF.

CDR3 nucleotide sequence: TGTGCCAGCAGCCGGGACACCATCTCCTACAATGAGCAGTTCTTC. Residues: CASSRDTISYNEQFF. The gene calls are TRBV27 and TRBJ2-1; D perhaps matches TRBD1 (6 bases). The CDR3 length is 15 residues. Germline V gene lookup returns CDR1 MNHEY and CDR2 SMNVEV (reference sequence). Trimming stripped 6 bases from V and 0 bases from J, with 12 bases between.

This chain connects TRBV7-9 to TRBJ2-7; 11 bases line up with TRBD1. J was trimmed by 3 bases and V by 7 bases; bases with no gene match: 8. This CDR3 contains 15 residues. The V gene's germline CDR1 is SEHNR and CDR2 FQNEAQ (reference sequence). As DNA, the CDR3 is TGTGCCAGCACCAAAGCCGGGACAGGGGGCTACGAGCAGTACTTC. This translates into CASTKAGTGGYEQYF.

The chain carries TRBV7-3 and TRBJ2-5; TRBD1 might be the D (6 bases). Germline CDR1 SGHTA, CDR2 FQGTGA. V was clipped by 2 bases and J by 7 bases, with 8 bases between them. CDR3 length: 12 amino acids. This chain's CDR3 is CASSLGGGTQYF. CDR3 nucleotides: TGTGCCAGCAGCTTAGGGGGCGGGACCCAGTACTTC.

The chain joins TRBV5-8 to TRBJ2-2; D possibly corresponds to TRBD2 (7 bases). Germline V gene data show CDR1 as SGHTS and CDR2 as YDEGEE. The CDR3 runs to 17 residues. V shed 5 bases and J shed 1 base, with 18 bases lying between them. CDR3 region: CASSNWRGGENTGELFF. For the CDR3, the DNA is TGTGCCAGCAGTAATTGGAGGGGGGGCGAGAACACCGGGGAGCTGTTTTTT. The complete variable domain, with remaining parts taken from reference TRBV5-8 and TRBJ2-2, reads EAGVTQSPTHLIKTRGQQATLRCSPISGHTSVYWYQQALGLGLQFLLWYDEGEERNRGNFPPRFSGRQFPNYSSELNVNALELEDSALYLCASSNWRGGENTGELFFGEGSRLTVL.

V and J are TRBV5-5 and TRBJ1-1; tentative D call: TRBD1 (6 bases). Germline CDR1 SGHKS, CDR2 YYEKEE (reference sequence). The V and J ends lost 2 bases and 4 bases respectively, with 18 bases between them. This CDR3 has 16 residues. CDR3 loop: CASSLESQGRATEAFF. CDR3 nucleotides: TGTGCCAGCAGCTTAGAGTCCCAGGGGCGGGCCACTGAAGCTTTCTTT.

The chain has TRBV19 and TRBJ2-1; a weak D match, TRBD1 (6 bases). The V end lost 6 bases, the J end lost 4 bases, and 19 bases lay between the germline ends. The germline V gene encodes CDR1 LNHDA and CDR2 SQIVND (reference sequence). CDR3 length equals 16 residues. In nucleotides, the CDR3 is TGTGCCAGTAGCTATGGGGGCCGCAGGGTATACAATGAGCAGTTCTTC. Translated, it gives CASSYGGRRVYNEQFF.

The chain combines TRBV10-3 with TRBJ1-4, with TRBD1 identical over 8 bases. Trimming removed 2 bases from V and 10 bases from J; junction bases left unmatched: 15. Germline V lookup: CDR1 ENHRY, CDR2 SYGVKD. The CDR3 is 17 residues long. The CDR3 protein is CAISEVRVGDRMAKLFF. The CDR3 nucleotides read TGTGCCATCAGTGAGGTCAGAGTCGGGGACAGGATGGCAAAACTGTTTTTT.

The rearrangement joins TRBV7-6 to TRBJ2-5, with a possible D match to TRBD2 (5 bases). Germline V CDR1 and CDR2: SGHVS, FNYEAQ. Trimming left V 5 bases short and J 4 bases short, with 29 bases between. This CDR3 contains 19 residues. Written as DNA, the CDR3 is TGTGCCAGCAGCCCCCTGTTTTCGGGCTCGCAGTCTGGAGGAGAGACCCAGTACTTC. Translating it yields CASSPLFSGSQSGGETQYF.

The chain employs TRBV14 and TRBJ2-3; 11 bases align to TRBD2. This CDR3 contains 19 residues. Germline V gene lookup returns CDR1 SGHDN and CDR2 FVKESK. V lost 1 base, J lost 2 bases, and 11 bases stayed unmatched. The chain's CDR3 is CASSQGGGVLAGVTDTQYF. The CDR3 nucleotides read TGTGCCAGCAGCCAAGGAGGCGGAGTACTAGCGGGAGTCACAGATACGCAGTATTTT. Variable domain in full (rest from reference TRBV14 and TRBJ2-3): EAGVTQFPSHSVIEKGQTVTLRCDPISGHDNLYWYRRVMGKEIKFLLHFVKESKQDESGMPNNRFLAERTGGTYSTLKVQPAELEDSGVYFCASSQGGGVLAGVTDTQYFGPGTRLTVL.

A note on this clone: The sample has other DNA sequences that encode this CDR3 too. The J gene is TRBJ2-7, the V gene TRBV28; TRBD2 agrees at 12 bases. The CDR3 runs 15 residues. The germline CDR1 and CDR2 sequences are MDHEN and SYDVKM. J was trimmed by 1 base and V by 5 bases; bases with no gene match: 3. The CDR3 DNA reads as TGTGCCAGCAGTCCACTAGCGGGAGGTTCCTACGAGCAGTACTTC. Translating gives CASSPLAGGSYEQYF.

J is TRBJ1-1 and V is TRBV7-2, with D maybe TRBD1 (6 bases). CDR3 length equals 15 residues. V was shortened by 5 bases and J by 4 bases, with 17 bases between the two germline ends. Germline CDR1 reads SGHTA; CDR2 reads FQGNSA. The CDR3 region is CASSPNLGGATEAFF. The DNA for the CDR3 is TGTGCCAGCAGCCCGAACTTGGGGGGGGCCACTGAAGCTTTCTTT.

Worth noting for this clone: Mismatch with germline at one junction end may stem from a read error. V and J are TRBV30 and TRBJ1-3, with D hard to call. The CDR3 runs to 15 residues. Germline CDR1 is GTSNPN and CDR2 is SVGIG (reference sequence). CDR3 loop: CAWSVKAGSGSTIYF. CDR3 sequence (DNA): TGTGCCTGGAGTGTAAAGGCAGGCTCTGGAAGCACCATATATTTT. Variable domain in full (rest from reference TRBV30 and TRBJ1-3): SQTIHQWPATLVQPVGSPLSLECTVEGTSNPNLYWYRQAAGRGLQLLFYSVGIGQISSEVPQNLSASRPQDRQFILSSKKLLLSDSGFYLCAWSVKAGSGSTIYFGEGSWLTVV.

The rearrangement joins TRBV18 to TRBJ2-1; the D is unclear. Germline CDR1 is KGHSH and CDR2 is LQKENI. Trimming removed 3 bases at V and 3 bases at J, with 9 bases between. The CDR3 contains 14 residues. Here the CDR3 DNA reads TGTGCCAGCTCACCCCCTCCGTTCTACAATGAGCAGTTCTTC. Encoded protein: CASSPPPFYNEQFF.